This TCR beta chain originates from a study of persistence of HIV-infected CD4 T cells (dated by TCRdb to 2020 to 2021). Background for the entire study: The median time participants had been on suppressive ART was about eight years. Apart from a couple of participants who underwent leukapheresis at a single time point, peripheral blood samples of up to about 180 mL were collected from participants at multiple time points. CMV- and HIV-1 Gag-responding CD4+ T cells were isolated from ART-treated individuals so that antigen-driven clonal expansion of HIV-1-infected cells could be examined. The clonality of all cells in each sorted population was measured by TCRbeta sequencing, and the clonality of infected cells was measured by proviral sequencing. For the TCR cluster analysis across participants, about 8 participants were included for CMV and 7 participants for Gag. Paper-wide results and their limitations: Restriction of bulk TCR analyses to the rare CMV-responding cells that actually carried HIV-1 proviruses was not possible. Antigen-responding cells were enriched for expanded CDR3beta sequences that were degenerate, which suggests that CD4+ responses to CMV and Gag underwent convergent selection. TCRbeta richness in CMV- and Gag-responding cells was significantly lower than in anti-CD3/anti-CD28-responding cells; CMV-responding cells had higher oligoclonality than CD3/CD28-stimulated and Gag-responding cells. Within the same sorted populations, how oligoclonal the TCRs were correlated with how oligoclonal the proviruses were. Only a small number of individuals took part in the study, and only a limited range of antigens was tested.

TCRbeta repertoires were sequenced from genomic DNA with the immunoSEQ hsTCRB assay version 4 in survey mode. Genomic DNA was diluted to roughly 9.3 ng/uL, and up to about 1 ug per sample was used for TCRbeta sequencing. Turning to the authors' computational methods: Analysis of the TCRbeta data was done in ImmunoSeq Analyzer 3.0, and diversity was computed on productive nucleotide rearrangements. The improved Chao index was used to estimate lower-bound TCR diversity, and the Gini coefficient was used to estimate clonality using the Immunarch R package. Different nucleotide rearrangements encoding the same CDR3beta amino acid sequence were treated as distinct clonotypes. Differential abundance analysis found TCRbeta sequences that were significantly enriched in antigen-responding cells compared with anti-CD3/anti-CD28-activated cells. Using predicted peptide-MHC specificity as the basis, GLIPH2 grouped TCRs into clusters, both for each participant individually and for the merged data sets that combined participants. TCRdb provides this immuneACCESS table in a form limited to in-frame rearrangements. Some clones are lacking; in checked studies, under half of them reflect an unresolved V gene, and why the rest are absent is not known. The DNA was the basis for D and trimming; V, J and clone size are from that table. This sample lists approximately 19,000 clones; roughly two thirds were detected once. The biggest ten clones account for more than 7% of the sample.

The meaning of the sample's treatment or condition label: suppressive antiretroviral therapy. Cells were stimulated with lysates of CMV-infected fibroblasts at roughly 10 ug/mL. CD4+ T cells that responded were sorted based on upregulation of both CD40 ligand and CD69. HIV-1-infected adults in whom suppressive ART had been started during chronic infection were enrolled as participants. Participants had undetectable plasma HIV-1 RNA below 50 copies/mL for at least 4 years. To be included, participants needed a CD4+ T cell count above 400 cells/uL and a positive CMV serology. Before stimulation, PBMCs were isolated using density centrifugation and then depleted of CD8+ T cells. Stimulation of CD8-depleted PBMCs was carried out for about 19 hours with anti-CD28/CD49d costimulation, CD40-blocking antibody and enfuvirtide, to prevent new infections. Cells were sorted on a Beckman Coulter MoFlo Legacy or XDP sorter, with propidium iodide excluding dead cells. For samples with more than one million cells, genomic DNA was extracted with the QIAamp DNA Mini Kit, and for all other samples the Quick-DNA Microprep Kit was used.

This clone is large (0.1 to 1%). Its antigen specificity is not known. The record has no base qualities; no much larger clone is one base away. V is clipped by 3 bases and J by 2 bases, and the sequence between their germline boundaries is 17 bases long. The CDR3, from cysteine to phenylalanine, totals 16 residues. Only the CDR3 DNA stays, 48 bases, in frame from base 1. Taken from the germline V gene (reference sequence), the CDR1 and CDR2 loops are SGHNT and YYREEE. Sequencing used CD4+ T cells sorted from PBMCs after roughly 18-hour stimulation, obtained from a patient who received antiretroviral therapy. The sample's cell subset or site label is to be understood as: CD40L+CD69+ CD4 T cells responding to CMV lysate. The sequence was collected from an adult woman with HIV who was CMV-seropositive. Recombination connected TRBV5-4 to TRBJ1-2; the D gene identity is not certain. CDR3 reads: CASSSPFRGPNYGYTF. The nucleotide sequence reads TGTGCCAGCAGCTCCCCCTTCCGGGGTCCCAACTATGGCTACACCTTC.